The 27 T cell receptor beta chains reported below all come from one sample, sequenced in a study of cytomegalovirus exposure and HLA in healthy donors. The study ran its PCR with 60 Vbeta and 13 Jbeta primers. The table came from immunoSEQ multiplex PCR; TCRdb's copy has only in-frame clones and leaves some out. This sample has around 68,000 clones, with about 75% found just once. The sample consisted of PBMCs. The origin of the receptors is a woman between 25 and 40 years old in good health and CMV-seropositive.

Only a few counts were recorded for this clone. This chain joins TRBV7-9 and TRBJ2-2; a possible D gene is TRBD2 (6 bases). CDR3 size: 15 residues. Between the trimmed V and J ends, which lost 5 bases and 0 bases, there was a span of 10 bases. CDR1 SEHNR and CDR2 FQNEAQ come from the germline V gene (reference sequence). CDR3 in amino acids: CASSTRLANTGELFF. CDR3 DNA sequence: TGTGCCAGCAGCACGCGACTAGCGAACACCGGGGAGCTGTTTTTT. Combining the CDR3 with reference TRBV7-9 and TRBJ2-2 gives the whole variable domain DTGVSQNPRHKITKRGQNVTFRCDPISEHNRLYWYRQTLGQGPEFLTYFQNEAQLEKSRLLSDRFSAERPKGSFSTLEIQRTEQGDSAMYLCASSTRLANTGELFFGEGSRLTVL.

The V gene is TRBV5-1, the J gene TRBJ2-2, with 16 bases aligning to TRBD2. V gave up 6 bases and J gave up 7 bases; unmatched junction bases: 15. This CDR3 comprises 19 residues. In germline, CDR1 is SGHRS, CDR2 YFSETQ. CDR3 sequence reads: CASITSEGTSGRADGELFF. The CDR3 region has the DNA TGCGCCAGCATCACCTCTGAGGGGACTAGCGGGAGGGCCGACGGGGAGCTGTTTTTT.

The chain employs TRBV4-2 and TRBJ2-3, with 14 bases that match TRBD2. Germline CDR1 and CDR2: LGHNA and YNFKEQ. The CDR3 runs to 19 residues. Unmatched junction bases numbered 11, after V lost 0 bases and J lost 6 bases. The CDR3 loop reads CASSQDEGTSGSLWDTQYF. For the CDR3, the DNA is TGTGCCAGCAGCCAAGACGAAGGGACTAGCGGGAGCTTGTGGGATACGCAGTATTTT.

V gene TRBV10-1 combines with J gene TRBJ2-1; 10 bases are shared with TRBD2. V gave up 2 bases and J gave up 5 bases; unmatched junction bases: 3. This CDR3 has 15 residues. Germline loops: CDR1 WNHNN, CDR2 SYGVQD (reference sequence). The CDR3 nucleotides are TGCGCCAGCAGTGAGAGGCTAGCGGGGGACAATGAGCAGTTCTTC. This codes for CASSERLAGDNEQFF.

As to this clone: Other DNA sequences in this sample translate to the same CDR3. The rearrangement uses TRBV5-4 and TRBJ1-2; unclear D gene. This CDR3 is built from 12 residues. Trimming took off 4 bases at V and 8 bases at J, with 12 bases between the two ends. Germline CDR1 SGHNT, CDR2 YYREEE (reference sequence). The CDR3: CASSLGGPGYTF. CDR3 nucleotide sequence: TGTGCCAGCAGCCTGGGCGGGCCCGGCTACACCTTC.

The V call is TRBV6-1, the J call TRBJ2-5; the match to TRBD1 covers 8 bases. The CDR3 has 17 residues. Germline V CDR1 and CDR2: MNHNS, SASEGT. Losses at the gene ends were 0 bases for V and 4 bases for J; bases not matched to a gene: 10. Here the CDR3 DNA reads TGTGCCAGCAGTGAAGCCAGGGGGCGAATGTACCGAGAGACCCAGTACTTC. Protein: CASSEARGRMYRETQYF.

J is TRBJ1-5 and V is TRBV28; TRBD1 agrees at 8 bases. CDR1 MDHEN and CDR2 SYDVKM come from the germline V gene. CDR3 length equals 15 residues. The ends lost 1 base at V and 7 bases at J; junction bases unmatched: 6. CDR3 amino acids: CASSLYPDREQPQHF. CDR3 DNA: TGTGCCAGCAGTTTATACCCGGACAGGGAACAGCCCCAGCATTTT.

This clone appeared a single time. This chain links TRBV10-3 with TRBJ2-7; 7 bases fit TRBD2. Trimming took 3 bases from V and 3 from J; bases not matched to a gene: 8. The germline CDR1 and CDR2 sequences are ENHRY and SYGVKD. The CDR3 loop spans 15 amino acids. CDR3 DNA sequence: TGTGCCATCAGTGAACGTCGTGCGGGAGACTACGAGCAGTACTTC. Residues: CAISERRAGDYEQYF.

The chain employs TRBV11-2 and TRBJ2-5; D gene uncertain. V was pared by 4 bases and J by 0 bases, with 3 bases between. The length of the CDR3 is 12 residues. Germline V lookup: CDR1 SGHAT, CDR2 FQNNGV. The CDR3 DNA follows: TGTGCCAGCAGCTCGTACCAAGAGACCCAGTACTTC. Amino acid sequence: CASSSYQETQYF.

The gene calls are TRBV30 and TRBJ2-2, with D tentatively TRBD2 (6 bases). V gave up 8 bases and J gave up 6 bases, with 13 bases separating them. Germline loops: CDR1 GTSNPN, CDR2 SVGIG (reference sequence). CDR3 length equals 12 residues. DNA for the CDR3: TGTGCCGGGGGAGGCCCCGCCGGGGAGCTGTTTTTT. This gives the protein CAGGGPAGELFF.

This CDR3 reads CASSSTSGSSSYNEQFF. The CDR3 region has the DNA TGTGCCAGCAGTTCGACTAGCGGGAGTAGTTCCTACAATGAGCAGTTCTTC. The gene calls are TRBV27 and TRBJ2-1; the match to TRBD2 covers 12 bases. V was pared by 4 bases and J by 1 base, with 5 bases of the junction left unmatched. CDR1 and CDR2 from the germline V gene are MNHEY and SMNVEV (reference sequence). The CDR3 runs 17 residues.

The chain carries TRBV5-1 and TRBJ2-5; D remains ambiguous. This CDR3 spans 15 amino acids. V was clipped by 0 bases and J by 4 bases, with 13 bases between them. Germline CDR1 SGHRS, CDR2 YFSETQ. In DNA form, the CDR3 reads TGCGCCAGCAGCTTGGCGGGTTCCCACCTAGAGACCCAGTACTTC. As protein: CASSLAGSHLETQYF.

This clone was found a few times. The V call is TRBV28, the J call TRBJ1-1; D unresolved. Trimming took 2 bases from V and 6 from J, leaving 13 bases between them. CDR1 and CDR2 (germline): MDHEN, SYDVKM. CDR3 length: 14 amino acids. CDR3 sequence: CASSLVRGVAEAFF. The CDR3 DNA sequence: TGTGCCAGCAGTTTAGTAAGAGGAGTTGCTGAAGCTTTCTTT.

V usage is TRBV11-3 and J usage is TRBJ2-2; D remains unclear. Trimming pared 1 base from V and 6 bases from J, leaving 9 bases between. This CDR3 is built from 14 residues. Germline V gene lookup returns CDR1 SGHNT and CDR2 YENEEA. The CDR3 DNA follows: TGTGCCAGCAGCTTAGCCCGAGTTTCCGGGGAGCTGTTTTTT. Translation gives CASSLARVSGELFF.

This clone showed up just once. The chain recombines TRBV27 with TRBJ2-1; 11 bases are shared with TRBD2. Losses at the gene ends were 7 bases for V and 2 bases for J; bases not matched to a gene: 7. This CDR3 spans 16 amino acids. Germline assignment: CDR1 MNHEY and CDR2 SMNVEV (reference sequence). The CDR3 region has the DNA TGTGCCAGCACCTTGGTAGCGGGAGGGCCCTACAATGAGCAGTTCTTC. Translating it yields CASTLVAGGPYNEQFF.

V and J are TRBV25-1 and TRBJ2-4, with 10 bases that match TRBD1. The CDR3 is 14 amino acids. Losses at the gene ends were 6 bases for V and 8 bases for J; bases not matched to a gene: 7. Per the germline V gene, CDR1 is MGHDK and CDR2 is SYGVNS. The CDR3 sequence is CASSRQGALDIQYF. The CDR3 coding sequence is TGTGCCAGCAGCAGACAGGGGGCGCTGGACATTCAGTACTTC.

The rearrangement uses TRBV28 and TRBJ2-7, with 9 bases fitting TRBD1. This CDR3 is built from 15 residues. CDR1 is MDHEN, CDR2 SYDVKM, per germline. The J segment lost 1 base and the V segment lost 4 bases, leaving 5 bases of the junction unmatched. Here the CDR3 reads CASSSIQGASYEQYF. The CDR3 nucleotides are TGTGCCAGCAGTTCCATACAGGGGGCTTCCTACGAGCAGTACTTC.

This rearrangement joins TRBV28 to TRBJ1-2; the D gene is possibly TRBD1 (6 bases). The V and J ends lost 7 bases and 5 bases respectively, with 17 bases between them. The CDR3 length is 14 residues. The germline V gene encodes CDR1 MDHEN and CDR2 SYDVKM. CDR3 protein: CASTVGGAGYGYTF. In nucleotides, the CDR3 is TGTGCCAGCACCGTAGGGGGGGCAGGGTATGGCTACACCTTC.

The CDR3 bases are TGTGCCACCTTTCGACAGGGTGTCTTTGGCTATGGCTACACCTTC. The encoded protein is CATFRQGVFGYGYTF. The chain couples TRBV19 to TRBJ1-2; TRBD1 aligns across 7 bases. Looked up from germline, CDR1 is LNHDA and CDR2 is SQIVND (reference sequence). The trim removed 10 bases at V and 4 bases at J, leaving 15 bases unmatched. The CDR3 runs 15 residues.

The V call is TRBV7-9, the J call TRBJ1-2, with a possible D match to TRBD1 (6 bases). Germline V gene sequence: CDR1 SEHNR, CDR2 FQNEAQ (reference sequence). The V gene lost 2 bases and the J gene lost 4 bases, with 20 bases spanning the gap. The CDR3 totals 17 residues. The DNA for the CDR3 is TGTGCCAGCAGCTTAAGACAGGAGGCCCTCCTACCCTATGGCTACACCTTC. This sequence encodes CASSLRQEALLPYGYTF. The complete variable domain, with remaining parts taken from reference TRBV7-9 and TRBJ1-2, reads DTGVSQNPRHKITKRGQNVTFRCDPISEHNRLYWYRQTLGQGPEFLTYFQNEAQLEKSRLLSDRFSAERPKGSFSTLEIQRTEQGDSAMYLCASSLRQEALLPYGYTFGSGTRLTVV.

The gene calls are TRBV28 and TRBJ2-7; the D gene is possibly TRBD1 (6 bases). Trimming removed 6 bases at V and 5 bases at J, with 20 bases between. The CDR3 has 15 amino acids. Per the germline V gene, CDR1 is MDHEN and CDR2 is SYDVKM. CDR3 protein: CASRPHRASGNEQYF. The CDR3 DNA follows: TGTGCCAGCAGGCCACACAGGGCTTCGGGGAACGAGCAGTACTTC.

This sequence joins TRBV28 and TRBJ2-5, with 8 bases matching TRBD1. Germline V gene lookup returns CDR1 MDHEN and CDR2 SYDVKM. The CDR3 is 15 amino acids. J was trimmed by 5 bases and V by 5 bases; bases with no gene match: 10. The CDR3 is CASSPGQGRRETQYF. The CDR3 DNA reads TGTGCCAGCAGTCCTGGACAGGGTCGGAGGGAGACCCAGTACTTC.

The chain has TRBV5-4 and TRBJ2-5; 9 bases align to TRBD2. The CDR3 length is 15 residues. Trimming at V came to 1 base and at J to 0 bases, leaving 1 base not matched to a gene. The germline gives CDR1 SGHNT, CDR2 YYREEE (reference sequence). CDR3 sequence (DNA): TGTGCCAGCAGCTTGACTAGCGGGTACCAAGAGACCCAGTACTTC. This translates into CASSLTSGYQETQYF.

The rearrangement joins TRBV19 to TRBJ2-7, with 9 bases aligning to TRBD1. The ends lost 6 bases at V and 4 bases at J; junction bases unmatched: 13. The CDR3 covers 16 residues. Germline V gene lookup returns CDR1 LNHDA and CDR2 SQIVND (reference sequence). Written as DNA, the CDR3 is TGTGCCAGTAGCCGAAGACAGGGGGGGCGAGTGTACGAGCAGTACTTC. Protein: CASSRRQGGRVYEQYF.

The chain recombines TRBV5-1 with TRBJ2-1; weak D call: TRBD2 (5 bases). V gave up 4 bases and J gave up 10 bases, with 18 bases separating them. The length of the CDR3 is 14 residues. Germline-derived CDR1 and CDR2 are SGHRS and YFSETQ. The CDR3 is CASSGRDALKEQFF. CDR3 bases: TGCGCCAGCAGCGGTCGGGATGCCCTGAAGGAGCAGTTCTTC.

V and J are TRBV14 and TRBJ2-3; D remains ambiguous. The CDR3 has 13 amino acids. Per the germline V gene, CDR1 is SGHDN and CDR2 is FVKESK. V was cut by 4 bases and J by 4 bases, with 9 bases left in between. This CDR3 is CASSPFLPDTQYF. The CDR3 DNA reads as TGTGCCAGCAGCCCCTTCCTTCCAGATACGCAGTATTTT.

This clone was counted a single time. This chain joins TRBV27 and TRBJ2-3, with 13 bases matching TRBD2. The CDR3 loop spans 17 amino acids. Germline V gene sequence: CDR1 MNHEY, CDR2 SMNVEV (reference sequence). J gave up 2 bases and V 3 bases, and 5 bases lay outside the gene matches. CDR3 DNA: TGTGCCAGCAGTTTCGAAGGGACTAGCGGGACCACAGATACGCAGTATTTT. This gives the protein CASSFEGTSGTTDTQYF.